The 10 T cell receptor beta chains reported below all come from one sample, sequenced in a study of early T cells in non-severe SARS-CoV-2 infection. MiXCR was run by TCRdb on the 5' RACE reads, yielding one entry per CDR3 protein. The table lists roughly 38,000 distinct CDR3 sequences, 5.5% to 7% of them singletons. The specimen was whole blood, collected at baseline. These receptors all come from an adult who was a healthcare worker with PCR-confirmed SARS-CoV-2 infection or an uninfected control (not recorded which).

This clonotype has at least ten counts. The J gene is TRBJ1-1, the V gene TRBV10-2, with a tentative D call TRBD1 (6 bases). V dropped 11 bases and J dropped 0 bases, with 13 bases sitting between them. The germline V gene encodes CDR1 WSHSY and CDR2 SAAADI. The CDR3 totals 13 residues. The CDR3 loop reads CAGAGTLNTEAFF. The CDR3 nucleotides are TGCGCCGGCGCCGGGACATTGAACACTGAAGCTTTCTTT.

The chain links TRBV5-1 to TRBJ2-3, with 15 nucleotides matching TRBD2. Germline V lookup: CDR1 SGHRS, CDR2 YFSETQ. V dropped 2 bases and J dropped 5; count of bases not matched to a gene: 3. This CDR3 contains 16 residues. This CDR3 reads CASSLMGLAGGDTQYF. CDR3 DNA: TGCGCCAGCAGCTTAATGGGACTAGCGGGGGGAGATACGCAGTATTTT.

This clonotype has ten or more counts. V and J are TRBV5-4 and TRBJ2-1; no definite D call. Germline CDR1 SGHNT, CDR2 YYREEE (reference sequence). This CDR3 is built from 12 residues. Trimming removed 5 bases at V and 7 bases at J, with 10 bases between. The CDR3 here is CASRRVGNEQFF. CDR3 in DNA: TGTGCCAGCAGACGGGTGGGGAATGAGCAGTTCTTC. Combining the CDR3 with reference TRBV5-4 and TRBJ2-1 gives the whole variable domain ETGVTQSPTHLIKTRGQQVTLRCSSQSGHNTVSWYQQALGQGPQFIFQYYREEENGRGNFPPRFSGLQFPNYSSELNVNALELDDSALYLCASRRVGNEQFFGPGTRLTVL.

This clonotype was found many times. Here the CDR3 reads CATLRGDYGYTF. The CDR3 DNA reads as TGTGCCACCCTGAGGGGGGACTATGGCTACACCTTC. The rearrangement links TRBV6-5 to TRBJ1-2, with D tentatively TRBD1 (6 bases). The CDR3 length is 12 residues. Germline V gene data show CDR1 as MNHEY and CDR2 as SVGAGI. The ends were cut back, 10 bases at V and 3 bases at J, with 12 bases in the middle.

This clonotype came up many times. This chain uses TRBV3-1 with TRBJ2-7, with 13 bases matching TRBD2. V was pared by 7 bases and J by 6 bases, with 6 bases of the junction left unmatched. The CDR3 consists of 14 residues. Germline loops: CDR1 LGHDT, CDR2 YNNKEL (reference sequence). The CDR3 DNA sequence: TGTGCCAGCACCCGGGGACTAGCGGGGAGCGAGCAGTACTTC. Its translation: CASTRGLAGSEQYF.

V is TRBV3-1 and J is TRBJ2-1; the D is unclear. The CDR3 sequence is 15 residues long. Germline V gene lookup returns CDR1 LGHDT and CDR2 YNNKEL (reference sequence). The V end lost 3 bases, the J end lost 0 bases, and 9 bases lay between the germline ends. For the CDR3, the DNA is TGTGCCAGCAGCCAGACGGTGGGCTCCTACAATGAGCAGTTCTTC. This codes for CASSQTVGSYNEQFF.

In this sample, this clonotype turned up a few times. This chain joins TRBV7-2 and TRBJ2-1, with TRBD1 matching 8 bases. CDR1 is SGHTA and CDR2 is FQGNSA in the germline V gene. The V and J ends lost 4 bases and 7 bases, in that order; junction bases with no gene match: 9. The CDR3 has 15 residues. The CDR3 loop is CASSSPRTGWNEQFF. DNA for the CDR3: TGTGCCAGCAGCTCACCGAGGACAGGGTGGAATGAGCAGTTCTTC.

This clonotype occurred many times. This chain connects TRBV12-3 or TRBV12-4 to TRBJ2-3; 7 positions agree with TRBD2. The V and J ends lost 6 bases and 0 bases, in that order; junction bases with no gene match: 6. This CDR3 has 15 amino acids. The DNA for the CDR3 is TGTGCCAGCAGCCTAAGCGGGGCCAGCACAGATACGCAGTATTTT. Protein product: CASSLSGASTDTQYF.

This clonotype appeared many times. The rearrangement uses TRBV2 and TRBJ2-1, with D perhaps being TRBD1 or TRBD2 (6 bases each). Looked up from germline, CDR1 is SNHLY and CDR2 is FYNNEI. This CDR3 region has 15 residues. The germline V and J ends were trimmed by 6 bases and 7 bases, with 19 bases remaining between them. The CDR3 coding sequence is TGTGCCAGCAGGAGGGGGGCGGGATTATATAATGAGCAGTTCTTC. The encoded protein is CASRRGAGLYNEQFF.

This clonotype showed up many times. The chain combines TRBV12-3 or TRBV12-4 with TRBJ1-5, with D unclear. Trimming removed 6 bases at V and 5 bases at J, with 14 bases between. The CDR3 has 14 amino acids. Written as DNA, the CDR3 is TGTGCCAGCAGCCCATCGATAAGGTATCAGCCCCAGCATTTT. This sequence encodes CASSPSIRYQPQHF.